A single sample is the source of the 14 T cell receptor beta chains below, sequenced in a study of T cell changes during pregnancy in multiple sclerosis. Generated by immunoSEQ multiplex PCR, the TCRdb table keeps only in-frame clones and is missing some. Among roughly 48,000 clones listed, about 88% were seen once. The sample in question was CD4+ T cells from peripheral blood mononuclear cells, obtained in the second trimester of pregnancy. The receptors were sampled from a female donor with multiple sclerosis, enrolled in a pregnancy study.

The chain has TRBV19 and TRBJ1-3; D gene unclear. Trimming left V 6 bases short and J 2 bases short, with 14 bases between. The CDR3 sequence is 15 residues long. Germline CDR1 and CDR2: LNHDA and SQIVND (reference sequence). The CDR3 region is CASRRDTNTGNTIYF. CDR3 nucleotide sequence: TGTGCCAGTAGACGTGACACCAACACTGGAAACACCATATATTTT. Using reference TRBV19 and TRBJ1-3 for the parts outside the CDR3, the full variable domain is DGGITQSPKYLFRKEGQNVTLSCEQNLNHDAMYWYRQDPGQGLRLIYYSQIVNDFQKGDIAEGYSVSREKKESFPLTVTSAQKNPTAFYLCASRRDTNTGNTIYFGEGSWLTVV.

The V call is TRBV6-5, the J call TRBJ1-2, with 9 bases fitting TRBD1. Losses at the gene ends were 3 bases for V and 2 bases for J; bases not matched to a gene: 7. Germline loops: CDR1 MNHEY, CDR2 SVGAGI. The CDR3 loop spans 16 amino acids. DNA for the CDR3: TGTGCCAGCAGTTATGGGGAGGGACAGGGCAACTATGGCTACACCTTC. It is translated as CASSYGEGQGNYGYTF.

The gene calls are TRBV7-9 and TRBJ2-7, with a tentative D call TRBD1 (6 bases). Deletions cut 5 bases from V and 6 bases from J, with 11 bases between. CDR1 is SEHNR and CDR2 is FQNEAQ in the germline V gene (reference sequence). The CDR3 is 12 amino acids. In nucleotides, the CDR3 is TGTGCCAGCAGCCCGGACAGTTCCGAGCAGTACTTC. Translation gives CASSPDSSEQYF. Full variable domain (rest looked up from reference TRBV7-9 and TRBJ2-7): DTGVSQNPRHKITKRGQNVTFRCDPISEHNRLYWYRQTLGQGPEFLTYFQNEAQLEKSRLLSDRFSAERPKGSFSTLEIQRTEQGDSAMYLCASSPDSSEQYFGPGTRLTVT.

Of note for this clone: Within the sample, other DNA sequences also encode this same CDR3. The rearrangement links TRBV5-1 to TRBJ2-3; D is undetermined. Germline CDR1 SGHRS, CDR2 YFSETQ. The CDR3 covers 12 residues. V shed 3 bases and J shed 2 bases, with 4 bases lying between them. The CDR3 reads CASSSSTDTQYF. In nucleotides, the CDR3 is TGCGCCAGCAGCTCATCCACAGATACGCAGTATTTT.

The sample holds many counts of this clone. This CDR3 reads CASSSESGTPRSYTF. The CDR3 bases are TGTGCCAGCAGCTCTGAAAGCGGGACACCAAGAAGCTACACCTTC. The chain joins TRBV5-8 to TRBJ1-2; possible D gene TRBD1, 6 bases. V dropped 3 bases and J dropped 9 bases, with 21 bases sitting between them. CDR1 is SGHTS, CDR2 YDEGEE, per germline. This CDR3 spans 15 amino acids.

This clone was observed a handful of times. This rearrangement joins TRBV7-6 to TRBJ2-3; perhaps TRBD1 as D (5 bases). Per the germline V gene, CDR1 is SGHVS and CDR2 is FNYEAQ. The CDR3 length is 14 residues. Trimming removed 1 base from V and 5 bases from J, with 10 bases in between. CDR3 in DNA: TGTGCCAGCAGCTTAGAACAGGTCGGAGATACGCAGTATTTT. As protein: CASSLEQVGDTQYF.

The rearrangement links TRBV28 to TRBJ1-5; 7 nucleotides line up with TRBD1. The CDR3 has 12 amino acids. The J segment lost 6 bases and the V segment lost 9 bases, leaving 5 bases of the junction unmatched. Germline CDR1 is MDHEN and CDR2 is SYDVKM. This CDR3 is CASYRGSQPQHF. CDR3 nucleotide sequence: TGTGCCAGTTACAGGGGAAGTCAGCCCCAGCATTTT.

The chain links TRBV6-5 to TRBJ2-1, with TRBD2 matching 13 bases. J gave up 7 bases and V 4 bases, and 4 bases lay outside the gene matches. The CDR3 totals 15 residues. Germline CDR1 and CDR2: MNHEY and SVGAGI. CDR3 nucleotide sequence: TGTGCCAGCAGTTCGACTAGCGGGAGGATGAATGAGCAGTTCTTC. This encodes CASSSTSGRMNEQFF.

V usage is TRBV7-3 and J usage is TRBJ1-1; D might be TRBD1 (6 bases). The V gene lost 5 bases and the J gene lost 5 bases, with 15 bases spanning the gap. CDR1 and CDR2 from the germline V gene are SGHTA and FQGTGA. The CDR3 spans 14 residues. The CDR3 DNA follows: TGTGCCAGCAGCCCGCACAGGGATGGTACTGAAGCTTTCTTT. This codes for CASSPHRDGTEAFF.

The gene calls are TRBV5-8 and TRBJ2-7, with TRBD1 matching over 12 bases. Germline V lookup: CDR1 SGHTS, CDR2 YDEGEE. This CDR3 is 16 amino acids long. J lost 6 bases, V lost 2 bases, and 9 bases had no gene match. The chain's CDR3 is CASSFMGDRGRFEQYF. The CDR3 DNA sequence: TGTGCCAGCAGCTTTATGGGGGACAGGGGGCGGTTCGAGCAGTACTTC.

A word on this clone: The junction does not match germline at one end; this may be a read error. This CDR3 is CVSSTSGGGQFF. For the CDR3, the DNA is TGTGTCAGCAGTACCTCGGGAGGAGGGCAGTTCTTC. The gene calls are TRBV6-5 and TRBJ2-1, with TRBD2 identical over 7 bases. Germline V gives CDR1 MNHEY, CDR2 SVGAGI. The CDR3 is 12 residues long.

This clone appeared a single time. In nucleotides, the CDR3 is TGCGCCAGCAGCTTGACAGGGACTAGCGGGAGCTACAATGAGCAGTTCTTC. As protein: CASSLTGTSGSYNEQFF. The J gene is TRBJ2-1, the V gene TRBV5-1; 14 bases align to TRBD2. CDR1 SGHRS and CDR2 YFSETQ come from the germline V gene. There are 17 residues in the CDR3. Trimming cost V 1 base and J 3 bases; bases outside gene matches: 3.

V usage is TRBV19 and J usage is TRBJ2-2, with TRBD1 identical over 8 bases. Trimming cost V 6 bases and J 6 bases; bases outside gene matches: 6. The CDR3 length is 14 residues. Germline CDR1 reads LNHDA; CDR2 reads SQIVND (reference sequence). The CDR3 DNA is TGTGCCAGTAGACCAGGGGGCTTGGCCGGGGAGCTGTTTTTT. Translating it yields CASRPGGLAGELFF.

The rearrangement joins TRBV14 to TRBJ2-1; D call uncertain. This CDR3 region has 14 residues. Trimming pared 5 bases from V and 3 bases from J, leaving 11 bases between. Germline loops: CDR1 SGHDN, CDR2 FVKESK. CDR3 in DNA: TGTGCCAGCAGCAGGCAGAACTACTACAATGAGCAGTTCTTC. Translating gives CASSRQNYYNEQFF.